This note documents a single T cell receptor (beta chain) sequence. What it binds is unknown. The CDR3 totals 15 residues. Germline CDR1 and CDR2: MDHEN and SYDVKM. V was cut by 3 bases and J by 5 bases, with 16 bases left in between. The sample comes from a study of shared clonotypes between healthy human individuals. General study results and limits: Sequencing depth was a factor that was expected to affect clonotype sharing among donors. In a few donors, about 5% of naive CD4 clonotypes appeared in common.

The repertoire was sequenced with immunoSEQ multiplex PCR; TCRdb's copy has only in-frame clones and lacks some. The data hold around 2,000,000 clones, with about 92% observed a single time. CD8 cells classed as naive were CD45RO-negative and positively selected for CCR7, excluding terminally differentiated effector memory CD45RA+ cells. Sequencing used naive CD8+ T cells from PBMCs. The chain is built from TRBV28 and TRBJ1-2, with D maybe TRBD1 (6 bases). The TCR originated in a young man in good health. Some clones in this sample may be carry-over from other donors' samples. The CDR3 nucleotides are TGTGCCAGCAGTTTTCGGGAAGGGGGATTTTATGGCTACACCTTC. Its protein is CASSFREGGFYGYTF.